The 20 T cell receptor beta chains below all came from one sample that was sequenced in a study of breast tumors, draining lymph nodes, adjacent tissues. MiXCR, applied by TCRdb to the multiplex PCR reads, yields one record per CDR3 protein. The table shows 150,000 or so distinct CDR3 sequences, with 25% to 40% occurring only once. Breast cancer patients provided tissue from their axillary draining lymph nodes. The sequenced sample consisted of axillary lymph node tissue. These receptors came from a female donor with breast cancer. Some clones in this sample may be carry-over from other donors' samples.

CDR3 loop: CASSVRTGGMNTEAFF. Written as DNA, the CDR3 is TGTGCCAGCAGTGTAAGGACAGGGGGGATGAACACTGAAGCTTTCTTT. This chain connects TRBV2 to TRBJ1-1; 10 nucleotides match TRBD1. The germline V gene has CDR1 SNHLY and CDR2 FYNNEI. The CDR3 totals 16 residues. J lost 0 bases, V lost 4 bases, and 5 bases had no gene match.

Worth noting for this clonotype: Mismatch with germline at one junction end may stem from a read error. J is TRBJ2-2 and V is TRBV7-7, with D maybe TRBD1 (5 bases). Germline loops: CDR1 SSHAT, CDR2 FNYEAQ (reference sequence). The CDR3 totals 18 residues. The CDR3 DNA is TGTGCTAGCAGCCCATATCCCCAGGGCTGTGCGAACACCGGGGAGCTGTTTTTT. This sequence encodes CASSPYPQGCANTGELFF.

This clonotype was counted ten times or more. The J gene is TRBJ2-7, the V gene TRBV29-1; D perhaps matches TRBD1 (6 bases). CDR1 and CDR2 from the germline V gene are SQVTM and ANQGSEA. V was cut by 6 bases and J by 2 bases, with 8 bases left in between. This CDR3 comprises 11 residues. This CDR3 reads CSVQGTYEQYF. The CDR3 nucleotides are TGCAGCGTCCAGGGGACCTACGAGCAGTACTTC.

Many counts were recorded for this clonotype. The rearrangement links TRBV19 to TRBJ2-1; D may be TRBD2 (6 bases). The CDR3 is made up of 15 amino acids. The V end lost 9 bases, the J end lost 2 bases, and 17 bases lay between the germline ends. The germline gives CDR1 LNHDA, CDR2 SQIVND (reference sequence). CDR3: CASRTGVLTYNEQFF. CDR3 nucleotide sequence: TGTGCCAGCAGAACGGGAGTTCTGACCTACAATGAGCAGTTCTTC.

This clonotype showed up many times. The CDR3 is CSAARDKSYEQYF. CDR3 nucleotide sequence: TGCAGTGCCGCCCGGGACAAATCCTACGAGCAGTACTTC. V gene TRBV20-1 combines with J gene TRBJ2-7, with a tentative D call TRBD1 (6 bases). In germline, CDR1 is DFQATT, CDR2 SNEGSKA (reference sequence). V lost 6 bases to trimming and J lost 1 base, with 13 bases between them. The CDR3 consists of 13 residues.

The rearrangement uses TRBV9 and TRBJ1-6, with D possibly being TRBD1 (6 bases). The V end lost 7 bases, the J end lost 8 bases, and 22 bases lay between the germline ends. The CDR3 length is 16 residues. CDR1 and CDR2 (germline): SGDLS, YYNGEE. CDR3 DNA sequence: TGTGCCAGCCCGAGCGGGGGGGCCGGTGCCCATTCACCCCTCCACTTT. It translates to CASPSGGAGAHSPLHF.

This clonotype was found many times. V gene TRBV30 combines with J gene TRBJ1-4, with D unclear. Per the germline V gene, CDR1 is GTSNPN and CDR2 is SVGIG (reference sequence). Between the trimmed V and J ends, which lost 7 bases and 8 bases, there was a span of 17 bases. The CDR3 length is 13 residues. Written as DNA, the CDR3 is TGTGCCTCCCGGGGAGGCCCAAACGAAAAACTGTTTTTT. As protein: CASRGGPNEKLFF.

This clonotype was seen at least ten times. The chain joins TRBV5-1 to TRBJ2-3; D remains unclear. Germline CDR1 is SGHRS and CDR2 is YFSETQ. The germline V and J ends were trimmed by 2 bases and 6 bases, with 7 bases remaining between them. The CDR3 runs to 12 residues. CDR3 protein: CASSFIGDTQYF. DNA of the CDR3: TGCGCCAGCAGCTTCATCGGGGATACGCAGTATTTT.

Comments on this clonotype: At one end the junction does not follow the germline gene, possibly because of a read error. CDR3 sequence (DNA): TGCGCCAGCACCGAAAAGGGGCATGGCTACCCCTTC. Translating it yields CASTEKGHGYPF. V usage is TRBV10-1 and J usage is TRBJ1-2; the D gene is possibly TRBD1 (5 bases). There are 12 residues in the CDR3. Germline V lookup: CDR1 WNHNN, CDR2 SYGVQD (reference sequence).

The CDR3 DNA reads TGTGCCAGCAGCGTGCGGACAGATCTAATTGCCTACGAGCAGTTCTTC. It is translated as CASSVRTDLIAYEQFF. V and J are TRBV7-2 and TRBJ2-7, with D possibly being TRBD1 (6 bases). The DNA end is more similar to TRBJ2-1, so the J call may be wrong. Germline V gene sequence: CDR1 SGHTA, CDR2 FQGNSA. CDR3 size: 16 residues.

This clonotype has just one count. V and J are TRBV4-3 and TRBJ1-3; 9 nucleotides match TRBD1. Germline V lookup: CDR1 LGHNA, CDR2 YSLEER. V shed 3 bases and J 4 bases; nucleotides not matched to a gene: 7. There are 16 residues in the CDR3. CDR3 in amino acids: CASSQGQGLAGNTIYF. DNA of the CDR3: TGCGCCAGCAGCCAGGGACAGGGATTAGCAGGAAACACCATATATTTT.

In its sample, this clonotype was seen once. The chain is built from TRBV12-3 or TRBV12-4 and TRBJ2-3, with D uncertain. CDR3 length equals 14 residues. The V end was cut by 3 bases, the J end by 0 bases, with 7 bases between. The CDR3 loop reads CASSLTSSTDTQYF. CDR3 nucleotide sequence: TGTGCCAGCAGTTTGACATCTAGCACAGATACGCAGTATTTT.

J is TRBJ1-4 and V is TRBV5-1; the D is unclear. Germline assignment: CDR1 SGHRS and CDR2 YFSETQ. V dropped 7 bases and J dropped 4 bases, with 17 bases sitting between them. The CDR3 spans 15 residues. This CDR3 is CASCAPSVYNEKLFF. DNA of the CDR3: TGCGCCAGCTGCGCCCCTTCGGTGTATAATGAAAAACTGTTTTTT.

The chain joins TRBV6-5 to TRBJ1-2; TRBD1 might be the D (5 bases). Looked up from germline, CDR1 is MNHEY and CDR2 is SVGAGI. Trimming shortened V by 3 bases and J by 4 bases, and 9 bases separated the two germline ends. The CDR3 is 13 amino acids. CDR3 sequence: CASSYPRGYGYTF. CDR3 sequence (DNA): TGTGCCAGCAGTTATCCGAGGGGCTATGGCTACACCTTC.

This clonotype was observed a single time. DNA of the CDR3: TGTGCCAGCAGCTTAATGGGGGGCACTGGTGGGGGGGCAACCGGGGAGCTGTTTTTT. It codes for CASSLMGGTGGGATGELFF. The chain carries TRBV7-9 and TRBJ2-2, with D maybe TRBD2 (7 bases). This CDR3 is built from 19 residues. Trimming removed 2 bases at V and 5 bases at J, with 24 bases between. CDR1 and CDR2 from the germline V gene are SEHNR and FQNEAQ (reference sequence).

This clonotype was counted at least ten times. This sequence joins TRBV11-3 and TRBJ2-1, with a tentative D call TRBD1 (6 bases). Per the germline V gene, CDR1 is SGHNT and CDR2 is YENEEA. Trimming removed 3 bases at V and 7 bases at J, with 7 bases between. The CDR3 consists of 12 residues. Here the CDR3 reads CASSFQGNEQFF. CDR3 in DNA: TGTGCCAGCAGCTTTCAGGGGAATGAGCAGTTCTTC.

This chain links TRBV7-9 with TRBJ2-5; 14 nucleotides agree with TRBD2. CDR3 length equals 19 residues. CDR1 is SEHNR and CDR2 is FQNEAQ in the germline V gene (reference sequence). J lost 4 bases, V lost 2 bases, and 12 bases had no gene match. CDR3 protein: CASSLLLGTSGREAETQYF. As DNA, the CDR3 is TGTGCCAGCAGCTTACTTCTGGGGACTAGCGGGAGAGAGGCAGAGACCCAGTACTTC.

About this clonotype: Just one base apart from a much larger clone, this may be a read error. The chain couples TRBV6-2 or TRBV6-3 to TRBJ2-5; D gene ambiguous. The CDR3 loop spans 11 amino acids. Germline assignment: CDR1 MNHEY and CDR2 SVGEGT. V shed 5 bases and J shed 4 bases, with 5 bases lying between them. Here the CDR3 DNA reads TGTGCCAGCAGTCACACAGAGACCCAGTACTTC. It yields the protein CASSHTETQYF.

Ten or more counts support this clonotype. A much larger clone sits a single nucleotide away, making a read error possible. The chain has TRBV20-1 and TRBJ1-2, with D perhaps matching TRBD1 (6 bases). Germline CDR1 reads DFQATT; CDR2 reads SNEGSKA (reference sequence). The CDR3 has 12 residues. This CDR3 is CSAPTGNYGSTF. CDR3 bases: TGCAGTGCCCCGACAGGCAACTATGGCTCCACCTTC.

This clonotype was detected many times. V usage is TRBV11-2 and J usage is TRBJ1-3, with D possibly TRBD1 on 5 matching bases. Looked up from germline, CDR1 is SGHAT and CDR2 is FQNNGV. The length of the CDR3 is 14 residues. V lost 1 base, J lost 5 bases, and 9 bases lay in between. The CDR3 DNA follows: TGTGCCAGCAGCTTAGTCCAGGGCAGAAACACCATATATTTT. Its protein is CASSLVQGRNTIYF.